This TCR beta chain derives from a study of cytomegalovirus exposure and HLA in healthy donors. General study results and limits: Among TCR beta chains of equal frequency, HLA-associated ones were more clonally expanded in a later analysis.

Only a few counts were recorded for this clone. The target antigen is unknown. V was clipped by 3 bases and J by 5 bases; unmatched bases: 2. Germline loops: CDR1 GTSNPN, CDR2 SVGIG (reference sequence). The CDR3 runs 12 residues. PCR used 60 Vbeta primers and 13 Jbeta primers. Profiled with immunoSEQ multiplex PCR; TCRdb holds only in-frame clones, not every one. The sample lists around 53,000 clones, 73% seen once, with roughly 2.9% in the top ten. Specimen: PBMCs. This TCR was recovered from a young man in good health and CMV-seronegative. V usage is TRBV30 and J usage is TRBJ2-7; 9 bases line up with TRBD2. CDR3 loop: CAWRGTSNEQYF. CDR3 nucleotide sequence: TGTGCCTGGAGAGGGACTAGCAACGAGCAGTACTTC.